These T cell receptor beta chains were read from a single sample in a study of radiotherapy plus CTLA-4 blockade in lung cancer. Profiling relied on immunoSEQ multiplex PCR, and the TCRdb table lists in-frame clones only, not all of them. This sample yields nearly 95,000 clones, of which roughly 80% are seen a single time; roughly 24% belongs to the top ten. Sample: peripheral blood, taken from a patient treated with radiotherapy plus ipilimumab. These TCRs come from a human donor with non-small cell lung cancer that progressed on radiotherapy plus ipilimumab. The conserved cysteine and the conserved F or W are not part of the CDR3 here. A D gene is named only where the DNA matches it firmly. Size values are once, few and many counts, or a class for expanded clones, and some rows have none.

v_gene: TRBV11-1
abundance: -
d_gene: TRBD1
j_gene: TRBJ2-1
CDR3aa: ASSSDRGAYNEQF

v_gene: TRBV10-3
abundance: -
d_gene: -
j_gene: TRBJ1-5
CDR3aa: AISDFNQPQH

v_gene: TRBV5-5
abundance: -
d_gene: TRBD1
j_gene: TRBJ1-2
CDR3aa: ASSVTGQGSYGYT

v_gene: TRBV5-1
abundance: -
d_gene: TRBD2
j_gene: TRBJ2-1
CDR3aa: ASSPREVGNEQF

v_gene: TRBV4-1
abundance: once
d_gene: TRBD1
j_gene: TRBJ2-1
CDR3aa: ASSQERDRGPLTYNEQF

v_gene: TRBV7-2
abundance: -
d_gene: -
j_gene: TRBJ1-2
CDR3aa: ASSLVRDLGGYT

v_gene: TRBV5-4
abundance: -
d_gene: -
j_gene: TRBJ1-4
CDR3aa: ASSQTGTTNEKLF

v_gene: TRBV5-1
abundance: few
d_gene: TRBD1
j_gene: TRBJ1-1
CDR3aa: ASTGVSTEAF

v_gene: TRBV12-5
abundance: -
d_gene: -
j_gene: TRBJ1-1
CDR3aa: ASGLVGGTNTEAF

v_gene: TRBV5-4
abundance: -
d_gene: TRBD2
j_gene: TRBJ2-1
CDR3aa: ASSREGSGSNEQF

v_gene: TRBV10-3
abundance: few
d_gene: -
j_gene: TRBJ1-1
CDR3aa: AISDGAGVGHEAF

v_gene: TRBV5-1
abundance: few
d_gene: -
j_gene: TRBJ2-2
CDR3aa: ASSLASELF

v_gene: TRBV18
abundance: -
d_gene: -
j_gene: TRBJ2-3
CDR3aa: ASSPVGQGSDTQY

v_gene: TRBV27
abundance: -
d_gene: -
j_gene: TRBJ1-5
CDR3aa: ASSLSRGAQPQH

v_gene: TRBV11-2
abundance: -
d_gene: TRBD2
j_gene: TRBJ2-7
CDR3aa: ASSTTSALNYEQY

v_gene: TRBV7-2
abundance: -
d_gene: TRBD2
j_gene: TRBJ2-1
CDR3aa: ASSLAGLAGVWGGANEQF

v_gene: TRBV2
abundance: -
d_gene: TRBD1
j_gene: TRBJ2-7
CDR3aa: ASSGDSSYEQY

v_gene: TRBV9
abundance: once
d_gene: -
j_gene: TRBJ2-1
CDR3aa: ASSAGTLTLDNEQF

v_gene: TRBV27
abundance: -
d_gene: -
j_gene: TRBJ1-2
CDR3aa: ASSQGAQYGYT

v_gene: TRBV28
abundance: -
d_gene: -
j_gene: TRBJ1-5
CDR3aa: ASRRTSPRNQPQH